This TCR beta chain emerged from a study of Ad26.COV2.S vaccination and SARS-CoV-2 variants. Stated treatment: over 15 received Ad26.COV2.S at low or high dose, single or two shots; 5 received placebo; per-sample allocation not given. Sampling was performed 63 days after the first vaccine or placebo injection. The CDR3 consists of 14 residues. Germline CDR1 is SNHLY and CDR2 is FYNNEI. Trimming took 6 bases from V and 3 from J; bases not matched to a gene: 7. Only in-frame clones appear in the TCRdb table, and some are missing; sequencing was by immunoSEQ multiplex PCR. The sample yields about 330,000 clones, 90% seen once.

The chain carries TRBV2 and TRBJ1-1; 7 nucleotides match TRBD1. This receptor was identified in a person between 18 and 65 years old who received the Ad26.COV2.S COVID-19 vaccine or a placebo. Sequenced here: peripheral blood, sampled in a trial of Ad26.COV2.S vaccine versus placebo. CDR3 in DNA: TGTGCCAGCAGCGCCGGACAGGACTACACTGAAGCTTTCTTT. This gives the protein CASSAGQDYTEAFF.